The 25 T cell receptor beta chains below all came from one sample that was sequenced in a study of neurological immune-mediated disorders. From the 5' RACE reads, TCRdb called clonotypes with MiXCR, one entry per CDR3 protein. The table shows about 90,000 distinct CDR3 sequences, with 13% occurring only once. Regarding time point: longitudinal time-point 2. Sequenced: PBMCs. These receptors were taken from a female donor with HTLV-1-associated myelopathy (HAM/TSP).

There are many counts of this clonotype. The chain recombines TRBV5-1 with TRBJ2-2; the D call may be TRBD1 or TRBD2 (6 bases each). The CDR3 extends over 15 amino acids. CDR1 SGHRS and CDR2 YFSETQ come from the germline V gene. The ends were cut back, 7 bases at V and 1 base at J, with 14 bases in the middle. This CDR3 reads CASSEGGRNTGELFF. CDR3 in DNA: TGCGCCAGCTCAGAGGGGGGCCGGAACACCGGGGAGCTGTTTTTT. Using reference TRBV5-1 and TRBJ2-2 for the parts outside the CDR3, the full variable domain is KAGVTQTPRYLIKTRGQQVTLSCSPISGHRSVSWYQQTPGQGLQFLFEYFSETQRNKGNFPGRFSGRQFSNSRSEMNVSTLELGDSALYLCASSEGGRNTGELFFGEGSRLTVL.

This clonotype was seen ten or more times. The CDR3: CASSQDLGRTQYF. In DNA form, the CDR3 reads TGTGCCAGCAGCCAAGATCTGGGTCGTACGCAGTATTTT. The gene calls are TRBV3-1 and TRBJ2-3, with D unresolved. The CDR3 has 13 amino acids. Per germline, CDR1 LGHDT and CDR2 YNNKEL (reference sequence). Trimming removed 0 bases at V and 8 bases at J, with 9 bases between.

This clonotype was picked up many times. CDR3 sequence: CASSPVEQYF. CDR3 in DNA: TGTGCCAGCAGCCCCGTCGAGCAGTACTTC. The chain joins TRBV12-3 or TRBV12-4 to TRBJ2-7, with D hard to call. The CDR3 contains 10 residues. V was pared by 6 bases and J by 6 bases, with 6 bases between.

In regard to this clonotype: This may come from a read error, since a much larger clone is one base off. The CDR3 region is CSALGNLRGSDEQYF. CDR3 DNA: TGCAGTGCCCTGGGAAACTTGCGGGGCTCTGACGAGCAGTACTTC. This chain connects TRBV20-1 to TRBJ2-7; tentatively, D is TRBD2 (6 bases). Germline assignment: CDR1 DFQATT and CDR2 SNEGSKA (reference sequence). CDR3 length: 15 amino acids. Trimming removed 6 bases at V and 5 bases at J, with 23 bases between.

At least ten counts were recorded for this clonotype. This CDR3 is CSARTTGTGINYGYTF. The CDR3 DNA reads TGCAGTGCTAGAACTACCGGGACAGGAATTAACTATGGCTACACCTTC. The J gene is TRBJ1-2, the V gene TRBV20-1, with 8 bases matching TRBD1. CDR1 and CDR2 from the germline V gene are DFQATT and SNEGSKA (reference sequence). This CDR3 is 16 amino acids long. Trimming cost V 2 bases and J 1 base; bases outside gene matches: 9.

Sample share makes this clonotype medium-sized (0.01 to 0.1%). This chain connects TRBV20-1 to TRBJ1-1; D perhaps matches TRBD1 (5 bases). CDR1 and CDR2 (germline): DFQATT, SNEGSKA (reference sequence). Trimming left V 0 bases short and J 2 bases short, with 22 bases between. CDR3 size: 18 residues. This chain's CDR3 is CSARDTDRRVGGNTEAFF. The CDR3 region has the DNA TGCAGTGCTAGAGATACCGACCGGCGTGTGGGGGGAAACACTGAAGCTTTCTTT.

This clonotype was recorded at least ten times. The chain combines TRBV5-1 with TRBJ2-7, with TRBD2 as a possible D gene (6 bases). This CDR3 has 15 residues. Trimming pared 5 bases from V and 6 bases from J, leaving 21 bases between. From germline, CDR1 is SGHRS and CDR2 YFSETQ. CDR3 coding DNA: TGCGCCAGCAGAATAGAGGGACTGCCCCTCTCCGAGCAGTACTTC. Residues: CASRIEGLPLSEQYF.

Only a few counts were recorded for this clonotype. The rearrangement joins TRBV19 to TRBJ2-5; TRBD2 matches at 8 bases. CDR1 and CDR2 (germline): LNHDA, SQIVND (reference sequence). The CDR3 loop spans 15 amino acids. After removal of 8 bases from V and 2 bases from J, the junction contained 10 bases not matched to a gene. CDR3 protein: CASSISGAGQETQYF. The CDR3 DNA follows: TGTGCCAGTTCCATTAGCGGGGCTGGTCAAGAGACCCAGTACTTC.

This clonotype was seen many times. The chain's CDR3 is CASSLRGQPLSYNEQFF. CDR3 bases: TGCGCCAGCAGCTTGAGGGGTCAGCCTCTCTCCTACAATGAGCAGTTCTTC. The rearrangement uses TRBV5-1 and TRBJ2-1; D is possibly TRBD1 (5 bases). Per the germline V gene, CDR1 is SGHRS and CDR2 is YFSETQ. Trimming pared 1 base from V and 0 bases from J, leaving 14 bases between. The CDR3 runs to 17 residues. Together with reference TRBV5-1 and TRBJ2-1, the CDR3 gives the full variable domain: KAGVTQTPRYLIKTRGQQVTLSCSPISGHRSVSWYQQTPGQGLQFLFEYFSETQRNKGNFPGRFSGRQFSNSRSEMNVSTLELGDSALYLCASSLRGQPLSYNEQFFGPGTRLTVL.

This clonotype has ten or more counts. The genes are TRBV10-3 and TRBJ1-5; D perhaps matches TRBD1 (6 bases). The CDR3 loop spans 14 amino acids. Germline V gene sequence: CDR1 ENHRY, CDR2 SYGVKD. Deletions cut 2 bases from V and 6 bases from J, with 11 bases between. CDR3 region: CAISEGGASQPQHF. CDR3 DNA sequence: TGTGCCATCAGTGAGGGGGGGGCTAGTCAGCCCCAGCATTTT.

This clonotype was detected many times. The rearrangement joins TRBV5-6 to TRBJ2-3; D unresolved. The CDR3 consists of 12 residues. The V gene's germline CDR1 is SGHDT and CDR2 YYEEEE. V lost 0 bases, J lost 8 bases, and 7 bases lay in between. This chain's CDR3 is CASSLVAATQYF. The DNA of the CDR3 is TGTGCCAGCAGCTTGGTCGCAGCTACGCAGTATTTT.

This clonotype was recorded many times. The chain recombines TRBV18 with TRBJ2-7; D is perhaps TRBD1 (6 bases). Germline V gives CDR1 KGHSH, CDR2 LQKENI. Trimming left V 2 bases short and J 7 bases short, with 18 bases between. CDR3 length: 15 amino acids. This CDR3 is CASSPTGRGLSEQYF. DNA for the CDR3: TGTGCCAGCTCACCAACCGGCAGGGGATTGTCGGAGCAGTACTTC.

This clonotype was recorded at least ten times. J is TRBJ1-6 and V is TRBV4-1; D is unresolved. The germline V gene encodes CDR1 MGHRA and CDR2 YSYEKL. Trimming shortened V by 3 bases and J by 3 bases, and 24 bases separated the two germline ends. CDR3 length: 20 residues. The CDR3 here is CASSQWTSPSFKVYNSPLHF. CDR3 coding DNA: TGCGCCAGCAGCCAGTGGACCTCCCCCAGTTTTAAGGTCTATAATTCACCCCTCCACTTT.

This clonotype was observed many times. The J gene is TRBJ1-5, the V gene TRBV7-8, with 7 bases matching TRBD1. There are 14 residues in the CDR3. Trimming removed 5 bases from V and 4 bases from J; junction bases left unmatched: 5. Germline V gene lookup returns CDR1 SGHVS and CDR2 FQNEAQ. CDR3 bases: TGTGCCAGCAGCGCCCGACAGGGTAATCAGCCCCAGCATTTT. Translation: CASSARQGNQPQHF. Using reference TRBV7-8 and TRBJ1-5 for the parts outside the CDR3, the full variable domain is GAGVSQSPRYKVAKRGQDVALRCDPISGHVSLFWYQQALGQGPEFLTYFQNEAQLDKSGLPSDRFFAERPEGSVSTLKIQRTQQEDSAVYLCASSARQGNQPQHFGDGTRLSIL.

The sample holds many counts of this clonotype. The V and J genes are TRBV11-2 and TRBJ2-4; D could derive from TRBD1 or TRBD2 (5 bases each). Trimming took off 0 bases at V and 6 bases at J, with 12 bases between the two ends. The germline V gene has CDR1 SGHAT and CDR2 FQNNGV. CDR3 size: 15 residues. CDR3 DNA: TGTGCCAGCAGCTTAGAAGGGACCGATTTAAACATTCAGTACTTC. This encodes CASSLEGTDLNIQYF.

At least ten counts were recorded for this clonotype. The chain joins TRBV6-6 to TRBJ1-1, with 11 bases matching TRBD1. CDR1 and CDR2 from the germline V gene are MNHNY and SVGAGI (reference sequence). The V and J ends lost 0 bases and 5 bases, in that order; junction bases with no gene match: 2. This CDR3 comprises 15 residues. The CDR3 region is CASSYSGTGGTEAFF. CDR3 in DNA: TGTGCCAGCAGTTACTCGGGGACAGGGGGGACTGAAGCTTTCTTT.

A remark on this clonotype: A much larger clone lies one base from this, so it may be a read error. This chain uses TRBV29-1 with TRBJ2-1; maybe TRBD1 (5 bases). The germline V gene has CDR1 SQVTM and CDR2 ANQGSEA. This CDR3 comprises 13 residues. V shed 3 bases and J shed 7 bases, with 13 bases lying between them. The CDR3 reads CSVDPTVENEQFF. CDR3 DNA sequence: TGCAGCGTTGACCCGACAGTGGAAAATGAGCAGTTCTTC.

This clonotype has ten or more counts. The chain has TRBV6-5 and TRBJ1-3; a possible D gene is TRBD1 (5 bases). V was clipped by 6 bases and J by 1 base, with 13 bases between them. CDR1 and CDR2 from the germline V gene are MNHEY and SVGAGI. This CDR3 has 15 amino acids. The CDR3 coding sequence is TGTGCCAGCAGCAAAACAGGACCATCTGGAAACACCATATATTTT. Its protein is CASSKTGPSGNTIYF.

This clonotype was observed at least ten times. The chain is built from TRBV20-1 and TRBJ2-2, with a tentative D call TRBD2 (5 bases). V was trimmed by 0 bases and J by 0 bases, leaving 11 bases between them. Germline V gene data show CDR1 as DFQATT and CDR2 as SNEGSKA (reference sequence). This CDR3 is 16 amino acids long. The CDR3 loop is CSARDLWTPNTGELFF. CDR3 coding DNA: TGCAGTGCTAGAGATCTCTGGACTCCGAACACCGGGGAGCTGTTTTTT.

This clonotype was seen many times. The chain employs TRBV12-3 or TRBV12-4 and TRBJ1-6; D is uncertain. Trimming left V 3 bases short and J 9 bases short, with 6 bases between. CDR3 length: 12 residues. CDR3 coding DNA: TGTGCCAGCAGTTTTGAGTTTTCACCCCTCCACTTT. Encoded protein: CASSFEFSPLHF.

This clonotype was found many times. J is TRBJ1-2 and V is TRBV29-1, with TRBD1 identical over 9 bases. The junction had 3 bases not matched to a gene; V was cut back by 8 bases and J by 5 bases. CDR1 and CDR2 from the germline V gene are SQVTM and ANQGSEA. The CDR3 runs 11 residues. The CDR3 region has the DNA TGCAGCTCCGGGACAGGGTATGGCTACACCTTC. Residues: CSSGTGYGYTF. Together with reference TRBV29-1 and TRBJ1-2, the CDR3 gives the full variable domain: SAVISQKPSRDICQRGTSLTIQCQVDSQVTMMFWYRQQPGQSLTLIATANQGSEATYESGFVIDKFPISRPNLTFSTLTVSNMSPEDSSIYLCSSGTGYGYTFGSGTRLTVV.

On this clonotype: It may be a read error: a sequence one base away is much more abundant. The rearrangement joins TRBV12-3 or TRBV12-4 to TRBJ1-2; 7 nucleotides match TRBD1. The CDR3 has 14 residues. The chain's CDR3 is CATSLSQRGRGYTF. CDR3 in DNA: TGTGCCACCAGTTTATCCCAGAGGGGGCGAGGCTACACCTTC.

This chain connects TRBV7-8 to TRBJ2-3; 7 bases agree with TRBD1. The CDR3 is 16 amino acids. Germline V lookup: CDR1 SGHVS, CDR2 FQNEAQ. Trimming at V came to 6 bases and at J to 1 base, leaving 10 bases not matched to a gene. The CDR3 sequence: CASRPNRGRGTDTQYF. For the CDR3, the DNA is TGTGCCAGCAGGCCAAACAGGGGCCGGGGCACAGATACGCAGTATTTT.

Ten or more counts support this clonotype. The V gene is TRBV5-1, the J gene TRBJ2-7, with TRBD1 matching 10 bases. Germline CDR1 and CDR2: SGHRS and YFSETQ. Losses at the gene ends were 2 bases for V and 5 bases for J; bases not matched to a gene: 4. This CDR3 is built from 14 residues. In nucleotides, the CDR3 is TGCGCCAGCAGCTTCGGACAGGGGGACGACGAGCAGTACTTC. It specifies CASSFGQGDDEQYF.

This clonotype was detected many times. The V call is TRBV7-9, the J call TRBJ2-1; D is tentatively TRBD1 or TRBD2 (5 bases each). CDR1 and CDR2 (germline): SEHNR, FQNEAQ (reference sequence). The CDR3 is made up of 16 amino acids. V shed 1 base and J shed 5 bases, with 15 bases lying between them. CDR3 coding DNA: TGTGCCAGCAGCTTAGGGGGACGGACCGTTCACAATGAGCAGTTCTTC. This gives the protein CASSLGGRTVHNEQFF.